These 16 T cell receptor beta chains were all obtained from the same sample, sequenced in a study of T-cell reconstitution after alpha-beta-depleted transplantation in children. The authors prepared the TCRbeta library with unique molecular identifiers. From the PCR reads, TCRdb called clonotypes with MiXCR, one entry per CDR3 protein. Here the sample spans 70,000 or so distinct CDR3 sequences, around 9.9% being singletons. Material: PBMCs, obtained before TCRalphabeta/CD19-depleted stem cell transplant. These receptors all stem from a boy between 10 and 17 years old with acute myeloid leukemia, due to receive a stem cell transplant.

This clonotype was found many times. The chain joins TRBV11-2 to TRBJ2-6; 9 nucleotides match TRBD2. V lost 3 bases, J lost 0 bases, and 6 bases stayed unmatched. Germline V lookup: CDR1 SGHAT, CDR2 FQNNGV. The CDR3 covers 18 residues. CDR3 in amino acids: CASSFPSGDLSGANVLTF. CDR3 nucleotide sequence: TGTGCCAGCAGCTTCCCTAGCGGGGATCTCTCTGGGGCCAACGTCCTGACTTTC.

This clonotype came up many times. V usage is TRBV3-1 and J usage is TRBJ2-3; 8 bases are shared with TRBD2. Unmatched junction bases numbered 4, after V lost 4 bases and J lost 4 bases. Germline CDR1 LGHDT, CDR2 YNNKEL (reference sequence). This CDR3 region has 14 residues. The CDR3 coding sequence is TGTGCCAGCAGCCCAACTAGCGGCCCAGATACGCAGTATTTT. Its translation: CASSPTSGPDTQYF.

This clonotype was detected ten times or more. The chain recombines TRBV7-9 with TRBJ1-4; the D is unclear. This CDR3 is 15 amino acids long. In germline, CDR1 is SEHNR, CDR2 FQNEAQ (reference sequence). V was clipped by 4 bases and J by 0 bases, with 9 bases between them. CDR3 region: CASSSLQTTNEKLFF. DNA of the CDR3: TGTGCCAGCAGCTCCCTCCAGACAACTAATGAAAAACTGTTTTTT.

This clonotype was counted many times. A junction end diverges from the germline sequence, so it may reflect a read error. The chain has TRBV12-3 or TRBV12-4 and TRBJ2-3; no clear D gene. The CDR3 sequence is 12 residues long. The CDR3 DNA follows: TGTGCCAGCAGTTTAATAAAGGCACAACGAGCTTTT. Protein sequence: CASSLIKAQRAF.

Ten or more counts support this clonotype. The chain carries TRBV28 and TRBJ2-3; 9 bases align to TRBD1. The trim removed 3 bases at V and 2 bases at J, leaving 9 bases unmatched. Looked up from germline, CDR1 is MDHEN and CDR2 is SYDVKM. CDR3 length: 17 residues. CDR3 sequence (DNA): TGTGCCAGCAGTTTTAGTACGTGGGACAGGGACACAGATACGCAGTATTTT. This codes for CASSFSTWDRDTDTQYF.

This clonotype turned up a few times. V gene TRBV6-5 combines with J gene TRBJ2-5; D is unresolved. Germline loops: CDR1 MNHEY, CDR2 SVGAGI. Trimming removed 5 bases at V and 0 bases at J, with 10 bases between. There are 14 residues in the CDR3. The CDR3 reads CASSPTVYQETQYF. In DNA, the CDR3 is TGTGCCAGCAGTCCGACGGTGTACCAAGAGACCCAGTACTTC.

This clonotype was counted a few times. The chain is built from TRBV12-3 or TRBV12-4 and TRBJ1-2; tentative D call: TRBD1 (6 bases). The length of the CDR3 is 12 residues. V was pared by 5 bases and J by 7 bases, with 11 bases between. CDR3 sequence reads: CASSPTGTGYTF. The CDR3 bases are TGTGCCAGCAGTCCGACAGGTACTGGCTACACCTTC.

The rearrangement links TRBV5-4 to TRBJ2-7, with TRBD1 identical over 8 bases. V gave up 4 bases and J gave up 13 bases; unmatched junction bases: 10. CDR1 SGHNT and CDR2 YYREEE come from the germline V gene (reference sequence). This CDR3 has 12 residues. CDR3 protein: CASSDRGKSNYF. CDR3 nucleotide sequence: TGTGCCAGCAGCGACAGGGGTAAAAGCAATTACTTC. Full variable domain (outside the CDR3, taken from reference TRBV5-4 and TRBJ2-7): ETGVTQSPTHLIKTRGQQVTLRCSSQSGHNTVSWYQQALGQGPQFIFQYYREEENGRGNFPPRFSGLQFPNYSSELNVNALELDDSALYLCASSDRGKSNYFGPGTRLTVT.

Ten or more counts support this clonotype. This chain joins TRBV12-3 or TRBV12-4 and TRBJ2-1; tentatively, D is TRBD2 (6 bases). The ends were cut back, 6 bases at V and 6 bases at J, with 9 bases in the middle. The CDR3 extends over 12 amino acids. The CDR3 loop is CASSQTSNEQFF. The DNA of the CDR3 is TGTGCCAGCAGCCAGACTAGCAATGAGCAGTTCTTC.

This clonotype was recorded at least ten times. One end of the junction is discordant with germline, which a read error may explain. The CDR3 loop is CVSRGAYEQYF. The CDR3 DNA reads TGCGTCAGCAGAGGAGCCTACGAGCAGTACTTC. This sequence joins TRBV5-1 and TRBJ2-7; no clear D gene. The CDR3 extends over 11 amino acids. The germline gives CDR1 SGHRS, CDR2 YFSETQ.

This clonotype has at least ten counts. This chain links TRBV6-5 with TRBJ1-1; TRBD1 agrees at 8 bases. The CDR3 spans 17 residues. V was clipped by 2 bases and J by 1 base; unmatched bases: 9. CDR1 is MNHEY, CDR2 SVGAGI, per germline. The DNA for the CDR3 is TGTGCCAGCAGTTACACACCCCGACAGGGGAGGAACACTGAAGCTTTCTTT. Translating it yields CASSYTPRQGRNTEAFF.

In its sample, this clonotype was seen many times. The rearrangement joins TRBV6-5 to TRBJ2-7, with no clear D. The V and J ends lost 2 bases and 3 bases respectively, with 11 bases between them. Germline lookup yields CDR1 MNHEY and CDR2 SVGAGI. CDR3 length: 14 residues. The CDR3, as DNA: TGTGCCAGCAGTTACGTGGCGGTCTTCTACGAGCAGTACTTC. It translates to CASSYVAVFYEQYF.

This clonotype was seen repeatedly, ten times or more. The rearrangement links TRBV12-3 or TRBV12-4 to TRBJ1-3; D may be TRBD1 (6 bases). V was trimmed by 6 bases and J by 1 base, leaving 13 bases between them. This CDR3 spans 15 amino acids. CDR3 region: CASSATGSSGNTIYF. The DNA of the CDR3 is TGTGCCAGCAGCGCGACAGGCTCGTCTGGAAACACCATATATTTT.

The rearrangement uses TRBV3-1 and TRBJ2-1; TRBD2 agrees at 12 bases. In germline, CDR1 is LGHDT, CDR2 YNNKEL (reference sequence). The CDR3 consists of 18 residues. The ends lost 10 bases at V and 5 bases at J; junction bases unmatched: 18. The CDR3 is CATCQDGLAGRQNNEQFF. CDR3 in DNA: TGTGCCACCTGCCAAGATGGACTAGCGGGAAGACAAAACAATGAGCAGTTCTTC.

This clonotype was observed many times. V usage is TRBV29-1 and J usage is TRBJ2-5; no clear D. This CDR3 spans 12 amino acids. CDR1 is SQVTM and CDR2 is ANQGSEA in the germline V gene. CDR3 DNA sequence: TGCAGTGGAACGACGGATCAAGAGACCCAGTACTTC. Its translation is CSGTTDQETQYF. The entire variable domain, with the rest obtained from reference TRBV29-1 and TRBJ2-5, is as follows: SAVISQKPSRDICQRGTSLTIQCQVDSQVTMMFWYRQQPGQSLTLIATANQGSEATYESGFVIDKFPISRPNLTFSTLTVSNMSPEDSSIYLCSGTTDQETQYFGPGTRLLVL.

This clonotype was recorded at least ten times. The chain joins TRBV20-1 to TRBJ2-3; 12 nucleotides match TRBD2. Trimming at V came to 5 bases and at J to 2 bases, leaving 5 bases not matched to a gene. This CDR3 is built from 15 residues. Looked up from germline, CDR1 is DFQATT and CDR2 is SNEGSKA (reference sequence). This CDR3 reads CSALRLAGVTDTQYF. The CDR3 DNA reads TGCAGTGCTCTTCGACTAGCGGGAGTCACAGATACGCAGTATTTT.